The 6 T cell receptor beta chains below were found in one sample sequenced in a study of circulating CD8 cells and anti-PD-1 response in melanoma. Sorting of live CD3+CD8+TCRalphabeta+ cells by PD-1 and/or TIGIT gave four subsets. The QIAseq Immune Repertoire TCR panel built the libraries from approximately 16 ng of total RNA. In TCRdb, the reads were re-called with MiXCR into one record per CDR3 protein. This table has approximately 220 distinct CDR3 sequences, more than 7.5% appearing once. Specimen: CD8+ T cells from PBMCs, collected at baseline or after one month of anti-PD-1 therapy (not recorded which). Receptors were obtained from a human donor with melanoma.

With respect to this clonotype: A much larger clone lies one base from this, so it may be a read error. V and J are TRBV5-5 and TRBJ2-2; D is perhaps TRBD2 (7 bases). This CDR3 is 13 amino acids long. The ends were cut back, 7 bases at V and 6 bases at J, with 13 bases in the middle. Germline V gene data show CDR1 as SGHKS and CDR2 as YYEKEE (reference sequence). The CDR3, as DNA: TGTGCCAGCCGGGACGGGGGGCCCGGGGAGCTGTTTTTT. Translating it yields CASRDGGPGELFF.

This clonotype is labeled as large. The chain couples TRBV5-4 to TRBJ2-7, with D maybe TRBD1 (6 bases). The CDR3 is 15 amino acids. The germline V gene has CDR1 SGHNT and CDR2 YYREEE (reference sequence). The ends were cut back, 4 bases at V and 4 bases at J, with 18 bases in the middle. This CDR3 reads CASSHSDRIPYEQYF. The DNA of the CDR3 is TGTGCCAGCAGCCATTCCGACAGGATCCCGTACGAGCAGTACTTC. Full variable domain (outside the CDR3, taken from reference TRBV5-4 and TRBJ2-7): ETGVTQSPTHLIKTRGQQVTLRCSSQSGHNTVSWYQQALGQGPQFIFQYYREEENGRGNFPPRFSGLQFPNYSSELNVNALELDDSALYLCASSHSDRIPYEQYFGPGTRLTVT.

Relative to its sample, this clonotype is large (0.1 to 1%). The CDR3 sequence: CASSLDGGSYNEQFF. DNA of the CDR3: TGTGCCAGCAGCTTGGACGGGGGCTCCTACAATGAGCAGTTCTTC. V gene TRBV5-4 combines with J gene TRBJ2-1; maybe TRBD2 (6 bases). V was shortened by 0 bases and J by 0 bases, with 7 bases between the two germline ends. The CDR3 covers 15 residues. Germline values: CDR1 SGHNT, CDR2 YYREEE (reference sequence).

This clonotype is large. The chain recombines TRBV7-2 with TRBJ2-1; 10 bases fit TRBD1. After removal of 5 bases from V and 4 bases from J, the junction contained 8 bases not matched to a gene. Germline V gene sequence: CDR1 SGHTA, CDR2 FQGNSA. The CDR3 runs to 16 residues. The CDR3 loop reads CASSPTGQGGYNEQFF. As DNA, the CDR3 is TGTGCCAGCAGCCCCACCGGACAGGGGGGGTACAATGAGCAGTTCTTC.

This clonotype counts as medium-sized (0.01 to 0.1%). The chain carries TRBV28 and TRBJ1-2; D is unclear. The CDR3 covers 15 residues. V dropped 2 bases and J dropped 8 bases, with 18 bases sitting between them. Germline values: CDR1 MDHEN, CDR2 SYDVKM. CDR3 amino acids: CASSLGSGGLEGYTF. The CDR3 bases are TGTGCCAGCAGTTTAGGATCTGGAGGGTTGGAGGGCTACACCTTC.

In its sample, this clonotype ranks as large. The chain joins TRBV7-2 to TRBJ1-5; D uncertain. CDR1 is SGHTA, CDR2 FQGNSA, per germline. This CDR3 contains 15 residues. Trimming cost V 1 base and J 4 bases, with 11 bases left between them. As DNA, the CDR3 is TGTGCCAGCAGCTTAGTGCATGCCCCGAATCAGCCCCAGCATTTT. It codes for CASSLVHAPNQPQHF.